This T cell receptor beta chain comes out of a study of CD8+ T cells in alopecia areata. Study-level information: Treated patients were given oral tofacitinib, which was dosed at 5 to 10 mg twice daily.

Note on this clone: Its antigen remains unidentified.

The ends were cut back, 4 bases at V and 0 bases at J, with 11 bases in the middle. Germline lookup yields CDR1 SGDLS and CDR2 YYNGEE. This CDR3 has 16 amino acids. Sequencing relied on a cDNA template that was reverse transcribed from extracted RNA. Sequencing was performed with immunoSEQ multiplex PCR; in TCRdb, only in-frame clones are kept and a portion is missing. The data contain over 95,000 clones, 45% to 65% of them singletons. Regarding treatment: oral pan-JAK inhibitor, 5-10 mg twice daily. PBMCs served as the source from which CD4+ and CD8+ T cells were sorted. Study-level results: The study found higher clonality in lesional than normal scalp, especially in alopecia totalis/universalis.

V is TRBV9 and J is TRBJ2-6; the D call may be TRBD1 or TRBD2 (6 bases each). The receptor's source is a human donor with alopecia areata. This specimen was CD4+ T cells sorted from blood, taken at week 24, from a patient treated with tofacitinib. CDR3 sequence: CASSPRGDSGANVLTF. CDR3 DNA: TGTGCCAGCAGCCCAAGGGGGGACTCTGGGGCCAACGTCCTGACTTTC.